This T cell receptor (beta chain) is from a study of T-cell reconstitution after alpha-beta-depleted transplantation in children. Unmatched junction bases numbered 1, after V lost 0 bases and J lost 4 bases. This CDR3 contains 13 residues. CDR1 is DFQATT and CDR2 is SNEGSKA in the germline V gene (reference sequence). As concerns this clonotype: Its specificity is not known.

Researchers prepared the TCRbeta library using unique molecular identifiers, the study reports. One entry per CDR3 protein results from TCRdb running MiXCR on the PCR reads. The sample lists 700,000 to 950,000 distinct CDR3 sequences; 16% were seen once. General study points: Newly produced T cells mostly accounted for T-cell counts and diversity one year post-transplant. Expanded graft clones, several hundred of them, were reportedly the source of alpha-beta T cells about two months after transplant. After transplant, high TCRbeta diversity at day 60 in some patients arose from surviving recipient T cells and thymic progenitors.

This material consisted of PBMCs, mostly from graft donor cells, taken 360 days after TCRalphabeta/CD19-depleted stem cell transplant. The chain has TRBV20-1 and TRBJ1-2, with 8 bases that match TRBD1. The receptor was derived from a male patient aged 10 to 17 who had a stem cell transplant for acute lymphoblastic leukemia, so the T cells may come from the graft donor. The CDR3 sequence: CSARDTGGYGYTF. CDR3 DNA: TGCAGTGCTAGAGACACAGGGGGCTATGGCTACACCTTC.